This entry features one TCR beta chain sequence. This clonotype was found many times. Its antigen remains unidentified. Qualities for individual bases were not recorded, and no much larger clone is one base off. The trim is 8 bases for V and 1 base for J, with a gap of 8 bases between the germline ends. CDR1 and CDR2 are read off the germline V gene (reference sequence) as LGHDT and YNNKEL. The CDR3 has 12 amino acids, counting the end cysteine and phenylalanine. The sequence is cut down to CDR3 DNA, 36 bases in frame from base 1. TCR beta VDJ combination and CDR3 sequence profiling used genomic DNA as the template. TCR repertoire sequencing was run on an Illumina HiSeq 2000. The authors' analysis ran thus. TRBV/TRBJ rearrangement plots, CDR3 size and DJ length profiles, and Simpson's diversity index were used to assess repertoires. Whichever DNA sequence was most abundant in the deep sequencing data was defined as the immunodominant clone. CDR3 amino acid sequences were checked for sharing across subjects and were also compared against the VDJdb database and published repertoires. TCRdb reprocessing: public reads trimmed at Q25 with fastp, clones called with MiXCR, in-frame beta chains kept. Every entry covers one CDR3 protein and lists the most common genes and DNA from its rows. The V and J calls shown here were made by TCRdb, not taken from the authors' results. Recorded for this sample are under 200,000 distinct CDR3 sequences; around 48% of them occurred a single time. The ten largest clones represent roughly 1.8% of the sample.

Patients chosen for sequencing had shown expansion of CD8+CD57+ cells by flow cytometry. Every patient had severe acquired aplastic anemia, diagnosed using the International Study of Aplastic Anemia and Agranulocytosis and Camitta criteria. No patient had received any therapy when blood was sampled. In the study, sorted CD4+ and CD8+ blood T cells from patients with severe aplastic anemia and from healthy subjects underwent deep sequencing of TCR repertoires. Patients were enrolled under clinicaltrials.gov protocols 00001620, 01623167, 00001397, 00071045, 00081523 and 00961064 in the USA. Ficoll-Paque density gradient centrifugation was used to isolate peripheral blood mononuclear cells. Before DNA extraction, CD4+ and CD8+ T cells were sorted with FACS or magnetic beads. The data were taken from a study of CD8+CD57+ T cells in acquired aplastic anemia (dated by TCRdb to 2017 to 2018). About the investigation overall: On average, sorted CD4+ and CD8+ cells yielded 2.5 to 3.5 ug of extracted DNA, with a range of about 0.18 to 27.4 ug. A CD8+CD57+ expansion meant a frequency higher than the mean frequency seen in healthy subjects. What the authors observed across the whole study: Roughly 29 CD8+ CDR3 sequences were found in both patients and controls but appeared to be highly expressed in patients and within the immunodominant clones of the patients. Patients and healthy controls showed no significant difference in CD8+ Simpson's diversity (P=0.060).

Sequenced input: sorted CD4+, CD8+, or CD8+CD57+ T cells (not recorded which) from PBMCs. This TCR derives from a human donor with aplastic anemia. The rearrangement joined TRBV3-1 to TRBJ1-1, with no confident D gene call. The CDR3 corresponds to CASRTGNTEAFF. At the DNA level, the sequence is TGTGCCAGCCGGACGGGGAACACTGAAGCTTTCTTT.